Presented here are 31 T cell receptor beta chains from one specimen sequenced in a study of response to subunit inactivated influenza vaccine. TCRdb passed the RT-PCR reads through MiXCR, listing each CDR3 protein once. The repertoire holds just under 250,000 distinct CDR3 sequences, with 12% as singletons. This specimen was non-naive T cells sorted from PBMCs, taken 14 to 15 days before vaccination. All receptors derive from a man aged 50 or older who received an inactivated influenza vaccine.

This clonotype was found a few times. The chain links TRBV28 to TRBJ2-7; maybe TRBD1 (6 bases). This CDR3 has 13 amino acids. Per germline, CDR1 MDHEN and CDR2 SYDVKM. V was clipped by 10 bases and J by 2 bases, with 15 bases between them. The CDR3 region is CAIRGQLAYEQYF. The CDR3 DNA reads as TGTGCCATCCGAGGACAGTTGGCCTACGAGCAGTACTTC.

The table lists this clonotype with many counts. V and J are TRBV10-1 and TRBJ2-5; 7 bases align to TRBD1. The V and J ends lost 0 bases and 5 bases, in that order; junction bases with no gene match: 15. Germline CDR1 WNHNN, CDR2 SYGVQD (reference sequence). The CDR3 spans 18 residues. CDR3 sequence: CASSESTRGEGASETQYF. The CDR3 DNA reads as TGCGCCAGCAGTGAGTCGACCCGGGGTGAGGGGGCCTCCGAGACCCAGTACTTC.

The table lists this clonotype with many counts. The chain recombines TRBV21-1 with TRBJ1-1. TRBV21-1 is annotated as a pseudogene. This CDR3 contains 15 residues. The CDR3 here is CASSKAKVSDTEAFF. Here the CDR3 DNA reads TGTGCCAGCAGCAAAGCCAAAGTAAGCGACACTGAAGCTTTCTTT.

The chain is built from TRBV18 and TRBJ2-7; D possibly corresponds to TRBD1 (7 bases). The germline V gene has CDR1 KGHSH and CDR2 LQKENI. This CDR3 has 14 residues. The V end lost 3 bases, the J end lost 5 bases, and 14 bases lay between the germline ends. DNA for the CDR3: TGTGCCAGCTCACCCCAGGGGGGTGACAACGAGCAGTACTTC. It is translated as CASSPQGGDNEQYF.

The chain is built from TRBV7-9 and TRBJ2-7, with a tentative D call TRBD2 (7 bases). V was trimmed by 4 bases and J by 4 bases, leaving 23 bases between them. In germline, CDR1 is SEHNR, CDR2 FQNEAQ (reference sequence). The CDR3 is 17 residues long. For the CDR3, the DNA is TGTGCCAGCAGCTCCTTCCGGGGGGCCACGGCGGTTTACGAGCAGTACTTC. It encodes CASSSFRGATAVYEQYF. The variable domain in full, completed from reference TRBV7-9 and TRBJ2-7, reads DTGVSQNPRHKITKRGQNVTFRCDPISEHNRLYWYRQTLGQGPEFLTYFQNEAQLEKSRLLSDRFSAERPKGSFSTLEIQRTEQGDSAMYLCASSSFRGATAVYEQYFGPGTRLTVT.

This clonotype was picked up a small number of times. J is TRBJ2-3 and V is TRBV7-2; 7 bases fit TRBD1. This CDR3 contains 15 residues. CDR1 SGHTA and CDR2 FQGNSA come from the germline V gene. V dropped 5 bases and J dropped 4; count of bases not matched to a gene: 9. CDR3 sequence reads: CASSRQGFRADTQYF. In nucleotides, the CDR3 is TGTGCCAGCAGCCGACAGGGATTTCGCGCAGATACGCAGTATTTT.

Only one count was recorded for this clonotype. The gene calls are TRBV7-9 and TRBJ2-5; D unresolved. Germline CDR1 reads SEHNR; CDR2 reads FQNEAQ (reference sequence). This CDR3 contains 14 residues. The V gene lost 0 bases and the J gene lost 3 bases, with 8 bases spanning the gap. The chain's CDR3 is CASSLAEGKETQYF. In DNA form, the CDR3 reads TGTGCCAGCAGCTTAGCGGAAGGGAAAGAGACCCAGTACTTC.

This chain joins TRBV6-4 and TRBJ2-1; 10 bases fit TRBD1. Looked up from germline, CDR1 is MRHNA and CDR2 is SNTAGT. The CDR3 contains 16 residues. After removal of 1 base from V and 0 bases from J, the junction contained 0 bases not matched to a gene. CDR3 bases: TGTGCCAGCAGTGACTGGACAGGGGGCTCCTACAATGAGCAGTTCTTC. Residues: CASSDWTGGSYNEQFF.

The table lists this clonotype with a few counts. The chain is built from TRBV12-3 or TRBV12-4 and TRBJ1-1; D is undetermined. The CDR3 sequence is 14 residues long. Trimming shortened V by 5 bases and J by 4 bases, and 14 bases separated the two germline ends. The DNA for the CDR3 is TGTGCCAGCAGTCTTGGAGGTGTGAGCACTGAAGCTTTCTTT. Translated, it gives CASSLGGVSTEAFF.

Only a few counts were recorded for this clonotype. V usage is TRBV11-1 and J usage is TRBJ2-1; 12 bases fit TRBD1. The CDR3 totals 15 residues. In germline, CDR1 is SGHAT, CDR2 FQDESV (reference sequence). Trimming took 6 bases from V and 8 from J; bases not matched to a gene: 8. CDR3: CASRPLGTGGDEQFF. The CDR3 DNA reads as TGTGCCAGCAGACCACTGGGGACAGGGGGCGATGAGCAGTTCTTC.

The CDR3 bases are TGTGCCAGCAGCTTGGTTAGTGCTATTGGAGAGCAGTTCTTC. Amino acids: CASSLVSAIGEQFF. The chain recombines TRBV5-4 with TRBJ2-1; D is unclear. The CDR3 covers 14 residues. Trimming shortened V by 0 bases and J by 10 bases, and 14 bases separated the two germline ends. CDR1 SGHNT and CDR2 YYREEE come from the germline V gene (reference sequence).

Only a few counts were recorded for this clonotype. In nucleotides, the CDR3 is TGTGCCAGCAGCCCTAGGGCCCCTGCGAACACCGGGGAGCTGTTTTTT. Protein product: CASSPRAPANTGELFF. This sequence joins TRBV9 and TRBJ2-2; D is unclear. Per germline, CDR1 SGDLS and CDR2 YYNGEE. V gave up 4 bases and J gave up 0 bases, with 13 bases separating them. The CDR3 has 16 amino acids.

In its sample, this clonotype was seen many times. The chain carries TRBV18 and TRBJ1-2; D unclear. Looked up from germline, CDR1 is KGHSH and CDR2 is LQKENI. Trimming stripped 4 bases from V and 4 bases from J, with 22 bases between. The length of the CDR3 is 17 residues. The CDR3, as DNA: TGTGCCAGCTCACTGTCATCAGACGGAAACTCTGCCTATGGCTACACCTTC. Translating it yields CASSLSSDGNSAYGYTF.

The sample holds a few counts of this clonotype. The chain recombines TRBV7-9 with TRBJ1-6; 7 positions agree with TRBD1. The CDR3 contains 15 residues. Germline-derived CDR1 and CDR2 are SEHNR and FQNEAQ (reference sequence). Losses at the gene ends were 5 bases for V and 7 bases for J; bases not matched to a gene: 8. CDR3 DNA sequence: TGTGCCAGCAGCACAGCAGGGGGTTCCAATTCACCCCTCCACTTT. This sequence encodes CASSTAGGSNSPLHF.

Only a few counts were recorded for this clonotype. The V and J genes are TRBV6-1 and TRBJ1-3; possibly TRBD1 for D (6 bases). This CDR3 contains 15 residues. Trimming pared 5 bases from V and 2 bases from J, leaving 13 bases between. Looked up from germline, CDR1 is MNHNS and CDR2 is SASEGT. CDR3 amino acids: CASSKQGLAGNTIYF. In DNA, the CDR3 is TGTGCCAGCAGTAAACAGGGCTTAGCTGGAAACACCATATATTTT.

This clonotype was seen only a few times. The chain uses TRBV10-3 and TRBJ2-7; D remains unclear. V lost 6 bases and J 0 bases, leaving 9 bases between the germline ends. The germline CDR1 and CDR2 sequences are ENHRY and SYGVKD. The CDR3 runs to 13 residues. For the CDR3, the DNA is TGTGCCATCAGGAGGACGGACTCCTACGAGCAGTACTTC. This gives the protein CAIRRTDSYEQYF.

This clonotype was observed at least ten times. This chain connects TRBV29-1 to TRBJ1-1, with D unclear. Per germline, CDR1 SQVTM and CDR2 ANQGSEA. The CDR3 loop spans 13 amino acids. Trimming removed 3 bases from V and 0 bases from J, with 8 bases in between. CDR3 loop: CSVEPGLNTEAFF. DNA for the CDR3: TGCAGCGTTGAGCCGGGTTTGAACACTGAAGCTTTCTTT.

The chain is built from TRBV5-1 and TRBJ2-7; tentative D call: TRBD1 (5 bases). The CDR3 extends over 13 amino acids. Germline CDR1 SGHRS, CDR2 YFSETQ. With 0 bases removed from V and 3 bases from J, the gap between germline ends came to 7 bases. Written as DNA, the CDR3 is TGCGCCAGCAGCTTGGAGGACAACTACGAGCAGTACTTC. Protein sequence: CASSLEDNYEQYF.

This clonotype was seen at least ten times. This chain uses TRBV7-2 with TRBJ1-6; D ambiguous. The V end was cut by 5 bases, the J end by 11 bases, with 13 bases between. Germline loops: CDR1 SGHTA, CDR2 FQGNSA. The CDR3 consists of 13 residues. Written as DNA, the CDR3 is TGTGCCAGCAGCACGGAACCACGCGCACCCCTCCACTTT. This codes for CASSTEPRAPLHF.

The V and J genes are TRBV9 and TRBJ2-3; D ambiguous. The CDR3 consists of 14 residues. Trimming took off 1 base at V and 4 bases at J, with 10 bases between the two ends. Germline V gene data show CDR1 as SGDLS and CDR2 as YYNGEE. As DNA, the CDR3 is TGTGCCAGCAGCGTACACTCTTCAGCAGATACGCAGTATTTT. Translation gives CASSVHSSADTQYF.

The chain joins TRBV11-1 to TRBJ2-3; a weak D match, TRBD1 (5 bases). The CDR3 covers 14 residues. V lost 7 bases and J lost 1, with 12 bases in between. Germline CDR1 reads SGHAT; CDR2 reads FQDESV (reference sequence). The CDR3 spells CASTKGLRTDTQYF. Written as DNA, the CDR3 is TGTGCCAGCACCAAGGGGTTGCGCACAGATACGCAGTATTTT.

This clonotype was counted between two and nine times. V usage is TRBV28 and J usage is TRBJ2-7, with D uncertain. Germline loops: CDR1 MDHEN, CDR2 SYDVKM. CDR3 size: 13 residues. The V and J ends lost 10 bases and 4 bases respectively, with 17 bases between them. The CDR3 loop is CAISSETTYEQYF. The CDR3 nucleotides read TGTGCCATTTCTAGTGAGACCACTTACGAGCAGTACTTC.

In this sample, this clonotype turned up many times. V gene TRBV3-1 combines with J gene TRBJ2-1; 7 bases map to TRBD2. The CDR3 consists of 14 residues. Per germline, CDR1 LGHDT and CDR2 YNNKEL (reference sequence). The junction had 4 bases not matched to a gene; V was cut back by 1 base and J by 7 bases. CDR3 amino acids: CASSQGVSGNEQFF. The CDR3 coding sequence is TGTGCCAGCAGCCAAGGAGTTAGCGGGAATGAGCAGTTCTTC.

Only a few counts were recorded for this clonotype. The chain uses TRBV7-2 and TRBJ1-1; no clear D gene. This CDR3 comprises 14 residues. Trimming cost V 3 bases and J 0 bases, with 8 bases left between them. Germline V lookup: CDR1 SGHTA, CDR2 FQGNSA. CDR3 sequence reads: CASSFSLMNTEAFF. CDR3 in DNA: TGTGCCAGCAGCTTTAGCCTCATGAACACTGAAGCTTTCTTT.

This rearrangement joins TRBV7-2 to TRBJ2-3, with D perhaps TRBD1 (5 bases). Germline CDR1 reads SGHTA; CDR2 reads FQGNSA. V lost 1 base to trimming and J lost 2 bases, with 10 bases between them. The CDR3 is 15 amino acids. DNA of the CDR3: TGTGCCAGCAGCTTAGACAGGAGACACACAGATACGCAGTATTTT. It specifies CASSLDRRHTDTQYF.

The chain couples TRBV24-1 to TRBJ2-6; D not resolved. Trimming shortened V by 4 bases and J by 4 bases, and 13 bases separated the two germline ends. The CDR3 length is 16 residues. Germline CDR1 KGHDR, CDR2 SFDVKD. The DNA for the CDR3 is TGTGCCACCAGTGACCCACAACGGGTCGGGGCCAACGTCCTGACTTTC. Protein: CATSDPQRVGANVLTF.

This clonotype was counted only a few times. J is TRBJ2-3 and V is TRBV27; no firm D call. V was trimmed by 4 bases and J by 5 bases, leaving 4 bases between them. Germline V lookup: CDR1 MNHEY, CDR2 SMNVEV (reference sequence). The CDR3 covers 11 residues. The CDR3 here is CASSSVDTQYF. The DNA of the CDR3 is TGTGCCAGCAGTTCTGTAGATACGCAGTATTTT.

The chain combines TRBV20-1 with TRBJ2-3, with unresolved D. CDR1 is DFQATT and CDR2 is SNEGSKA in the germline V gene (reference sequence). Trimming pared 3 bases from V and 6 bases from J, leaving 10 bases between. The CDR3 extends over 12 amino acids. CDR3 nucleotides: TGCAGTGCTAGGCCCGCCACGGATACGCAGTATTTT. It specifies CSARPATDTQYF.

This clonotype has a handful of counts. This rearrangement joins TRBV6-2 or TRBV6-3 to TRBJ2-3; 14 bases fit TRBD2. Germline values: CDR1 MNHEY, CDR2 SVGEGT. V lost 6 bases and J lost 4; bases outside the gene matches: 21. The CDR3 contains 21 residues. The CDR3 nucleotides are TGTGCCAGCAGCATAAACTCCGGACTAGCGGGAGGCGTCTGGGGCCCAGATACGCAGTATTTT. Protein product: CASSINSGLAGGVWGPDTQYF.

The chain links TRBV4-3 to TRBJ2-2; TRBD1 matches at 10 bases. CDR3 length: 18 residues. CDR1 is LGHNA, CDR2 YSLEER, per germline. After removal of 5 bases from V and 0 bases from J, the junction contained 9 bases not matched to a gene. The CDR3 DNA is TGCGCCAGCAGCTTCAAGGGTGGGACAGGGGCGAACACCGGGGAGCTGTTTTTT. Its translation: CASSFKGGTGANTGELFF.

The J gene is TRBJ1-1, the V gene TRBV5-1; 7 nucleotides align to TRBD1. The CDR3 covers 16 residues. Germline assignment: CDR1 SGHRS and CDR2 YFSETQ. J lost 11 bases, V lost 4 bases, and 20 bases had no gene match. The CDR3 DNA reads as TGCGCCAGCAGCCCTATAGGGACAGCCGGGACACCGGTCGCTTTCTTT. Encoded protein: CASSPIGTAGTPVAFF.